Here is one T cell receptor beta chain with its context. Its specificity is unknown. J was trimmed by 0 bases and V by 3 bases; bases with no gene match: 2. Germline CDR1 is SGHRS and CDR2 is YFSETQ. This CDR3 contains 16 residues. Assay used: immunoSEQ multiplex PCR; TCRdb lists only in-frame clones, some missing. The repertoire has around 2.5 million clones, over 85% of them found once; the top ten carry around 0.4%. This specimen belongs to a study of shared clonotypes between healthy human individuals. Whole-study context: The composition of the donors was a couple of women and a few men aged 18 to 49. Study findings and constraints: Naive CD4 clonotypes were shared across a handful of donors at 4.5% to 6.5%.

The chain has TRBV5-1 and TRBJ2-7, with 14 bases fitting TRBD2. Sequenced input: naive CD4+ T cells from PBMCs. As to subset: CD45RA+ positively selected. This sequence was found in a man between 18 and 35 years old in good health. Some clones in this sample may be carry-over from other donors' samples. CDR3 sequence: CASSYGLAGGSYEQYF. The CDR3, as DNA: TGCGCCAGCAGCTACGGACTAGCGGGAGGCTCCTACGAGCAGTACTTC.